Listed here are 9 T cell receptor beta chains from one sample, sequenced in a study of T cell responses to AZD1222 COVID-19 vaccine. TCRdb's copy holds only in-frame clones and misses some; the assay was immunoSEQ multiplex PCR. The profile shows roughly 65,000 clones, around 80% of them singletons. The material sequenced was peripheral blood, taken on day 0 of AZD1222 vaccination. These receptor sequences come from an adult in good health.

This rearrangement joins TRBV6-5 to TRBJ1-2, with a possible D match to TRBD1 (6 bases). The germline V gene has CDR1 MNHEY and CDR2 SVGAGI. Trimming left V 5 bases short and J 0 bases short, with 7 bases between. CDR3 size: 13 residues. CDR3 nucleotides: TGTGCCAGCAGTCGGACAGCTAACTATGGCTACACCTTC. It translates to CASSRTANYGYTF.

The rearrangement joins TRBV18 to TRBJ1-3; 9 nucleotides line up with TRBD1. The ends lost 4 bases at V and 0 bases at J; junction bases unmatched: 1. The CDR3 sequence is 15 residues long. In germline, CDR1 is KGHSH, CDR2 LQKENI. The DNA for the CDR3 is TGTGCCAGCTCACAGGGACAGGGCTCTGGAAACACCATATATTTT. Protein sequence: CASSQGQGSGNTIYF.

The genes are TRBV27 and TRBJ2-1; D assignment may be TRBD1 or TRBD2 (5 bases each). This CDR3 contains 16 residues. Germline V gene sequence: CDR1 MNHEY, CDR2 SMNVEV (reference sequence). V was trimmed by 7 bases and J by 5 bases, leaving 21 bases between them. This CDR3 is CASTQTRGMRDNEQFF. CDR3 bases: TGTGCCAGCACTCAAACCCGGGGCATGAGGGACAATGAGCAGTTCTTC.

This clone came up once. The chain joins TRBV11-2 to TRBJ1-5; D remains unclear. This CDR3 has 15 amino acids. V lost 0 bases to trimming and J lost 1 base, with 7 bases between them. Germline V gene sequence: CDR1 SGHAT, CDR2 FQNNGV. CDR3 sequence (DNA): TGTGCCAGCAGCTTAGATTATGGCAGCAATCAGCCCCAGCATTTT. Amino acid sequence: CASSLDYGSNQPQHF.

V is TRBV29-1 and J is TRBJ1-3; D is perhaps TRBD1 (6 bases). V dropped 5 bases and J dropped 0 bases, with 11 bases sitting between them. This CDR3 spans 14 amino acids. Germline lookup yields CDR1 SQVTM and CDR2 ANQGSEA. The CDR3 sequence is CSVKDSFSGNTIYF. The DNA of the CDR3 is TGCAGCGTTAAGGACAGCTTCTCTGGAAACACCATATATTTT.

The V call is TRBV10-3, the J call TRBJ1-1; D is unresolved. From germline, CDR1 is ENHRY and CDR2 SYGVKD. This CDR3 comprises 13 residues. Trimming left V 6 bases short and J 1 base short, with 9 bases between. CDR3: CAISDSGNTEAFF. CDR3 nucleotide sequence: TGTGCCATCAGCGACTCCGGGAACACTGAAGCTTTCTTT.

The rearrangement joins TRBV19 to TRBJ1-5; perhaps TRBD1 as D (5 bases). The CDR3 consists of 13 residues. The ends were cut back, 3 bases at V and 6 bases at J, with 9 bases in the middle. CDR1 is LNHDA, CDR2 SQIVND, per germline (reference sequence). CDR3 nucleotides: TGTGCCAGTAGTATGCGGGGGGGTCAGCCCCAGCATTTT. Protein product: CASSMRGGQPQHF.

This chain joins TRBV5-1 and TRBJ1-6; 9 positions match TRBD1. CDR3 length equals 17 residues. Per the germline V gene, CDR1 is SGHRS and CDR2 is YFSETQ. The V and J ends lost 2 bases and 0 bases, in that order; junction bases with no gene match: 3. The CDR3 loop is CASSFGQGNSYNSPLHF. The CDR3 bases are TGCGCCAGCAGCTTCGGACAGGGGAACTCCTATAATTCACCCCTCCACTTT.

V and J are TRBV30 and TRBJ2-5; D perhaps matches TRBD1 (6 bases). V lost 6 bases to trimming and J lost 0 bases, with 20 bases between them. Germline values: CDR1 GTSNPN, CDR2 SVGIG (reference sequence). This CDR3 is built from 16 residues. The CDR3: CACRDNRRRYQETQYF. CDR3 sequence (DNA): TGTGCCTGCCGGGACAATCGTCGCAGGTACCAAGAGACCCAGTACTTC. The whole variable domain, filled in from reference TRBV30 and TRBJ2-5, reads SQTIHQWPATLVQPVGSPLSLECTVEGTSNPNLYWYRQAAGRGLQLLFYSVGIGQISSEVPQNLSASRPQDRQFILSSKKLLLSDSGFYLCACRDNRRRYQETQYFGPGTRLLVL.